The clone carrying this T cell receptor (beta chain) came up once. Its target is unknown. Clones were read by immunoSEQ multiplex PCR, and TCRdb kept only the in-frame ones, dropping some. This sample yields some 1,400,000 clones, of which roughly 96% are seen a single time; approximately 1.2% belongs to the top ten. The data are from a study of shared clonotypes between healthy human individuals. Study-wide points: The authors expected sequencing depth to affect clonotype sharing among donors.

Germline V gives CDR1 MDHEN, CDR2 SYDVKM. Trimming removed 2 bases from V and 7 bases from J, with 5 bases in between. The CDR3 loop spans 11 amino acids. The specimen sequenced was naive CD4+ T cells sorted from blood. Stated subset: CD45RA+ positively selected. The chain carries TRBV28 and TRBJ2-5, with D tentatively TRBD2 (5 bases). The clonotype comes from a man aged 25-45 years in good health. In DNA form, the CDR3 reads TGTGCCAGCAGTTTACGGGGGACCCAGTACTTC. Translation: CASSLRGTQYF. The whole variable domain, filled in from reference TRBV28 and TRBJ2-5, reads DVKVTQSSRYLVKRTGEKVFLECVQDMDHENMFWYRQDPGLGLRLIYFSYDVKMKEKGDIPEGYSVSREKKERFSLILESASTNQTSMYLCASSLRGTQYFGPGTRLLVL.